A selection of T cell receptor beta chains follows, all from one sample in a study of blood T cell repertoires in COVID-19. The data were produced by immunoSEQ multiplex PCR, yet TCRdb's version contains in-frame clones alone and is incomplete. The table records roughly 100,000 clones, roughly 84% of them present only once. Sequenced material: peripheral blood. These receptors were collected from a human donor in a cohort sampled during active or convalescent COVID-19. Each CDR3 is given with its conserved first and last residue. D genes are given only for firm matches. Rows may omit the clone size; those that give it use once, few, many or a size class.

j_call,clone_size,v_call,d_call,cdr3_aa,cdr3_nt
TRBJ1-2,.,TRBV9,.,CASSVEAQAIYGYTF,TGTGCCAGCAGCGTAGAGGCACAGGCGATTTATGGCTACACCTTC
TRBJ1-2,.,TRBV18,.,CASSPPGGWGGYTF,TGTGCCAGCTCACCACCGGGAGGGTGGGGCGGCTACACCTTC
TRBJ1-1,few,TRBV19,.,CASGREGVTEAFF,TGTGCCAGCGGGCGGGAGGGGGTCACTGAAGCTTTCTTT
TRBJ1-6,few,TRBV30,TRBD1,CAWSPGQVNSPLHF,TGTGCCTGGTCACCGGGACAGGTGAATTCACCCCTCCACTTT
TRBJ1-4,.,TRBV5-4,.,CANREVVTNEKLFF,TGTGCCAACAGGGAGGTCGTGACTAATGAAAAACTGTTTTTT
TRBJ2-3,.,TRBV11-1,.,CASSLPVTSDTQYF,TGTGCCAGCAGCTTGCCAGTAACATCAGATACGCAGTATTTT
TRBJ2-7,.,TRBV7-8,TRBD1,CASSRDRGYEQYF,TGTGCCAGCAGCCGGGACAGGGGCTACGAGCAGTACTTC
TRBJ2-5,few,TRBV19,TRBD1,CASSGQGIQETQYF,TGTGCCAGTAGTGGACAGGGGATCCAAGAGACCCAGTACTTC
TRBJ1-1,.,TRBV10-1,TRBD1,CASSESRGQGTEAFF,TGCGCCAGCAGTGAGTCTAGGGGGCAGGGCACTGAAGCTTTCTTT
TRBJ1-4,.,TRBV28,TRBD1,CASRMTGVGEKLFF,TGTGCCAGCAGGATGACAGGGGTTGGTGAAAAACTGTTTTTT
TRBJ2-3,.,TRBV4-2,TRBD2,CASSQVKTSGGTTDTQYF,TGTGCCAGCAGCCAAGTCAAGACTAGCGGGGGGACCACAGATACGCAGTATTTT
TRBJ1-2,.,TRBV7-2,.,CASSSGGWVESYTF,TGTGCCAGCAGCTCGGGGGGCTGGGTCGAGAGCTACACCTTC
TRBJ2-5,once,TRBV7-3,.,CASSLSGRETQYF,TGTGCCAGCAGCTTATCTGGGAGGGAGACCCAGTACTTC
TRBJ2-6,.,TRBV11-3,TRBD1,CASSPRGQGTGANVLTF,TGTGCCAGCAGCCCCCGCGGACAGGGGACTGGGGCCAACGTCCTGACTTTC
TRBJ2-7,.,TRBV5-4,.,CASSLLGYEQYF,TGTGCCAGCAGCTTACTCGGCTACGAGCAGTACTTC
TRBJ2-1,.,TRBV6-2/TRBV6-3,.,CASSLGLHEQFF,TGTGCCAGCAGTTTAGGACTTCACGAGCAGTTCTTC
TRBJ1-3,.,TRBV11-2,.,CASSLETPRSTIYF,TGTGCCAGCAGCTTAGAGACCCCTAGGAGCACCATATATTTT
TRBJ2-7,.,TRBV5-1,.,CASSLGVRGLSEQYF,TGCGCCAGCAGCTTGGGGGTCAGGGGCCTAAGCGAGCAGTACTTC
TRBJ2-3,.,TRBV24-1,.,CATSDRSYSTDTQYF,TGTGCCACCAGTGATCGTAGTTACAGCACAGATACGCAGTATTTT
TRBJ2-1,.,TRBV20-1,TRBD1,CSASNPGTASYNEQFF,TGCAGTGCTAGTAATCCCGGGACAGCATCCTACAATGAGCAGTTCTTC
TRBJ1-1,.,TRBV12-3/TRBV12-4,.,CASQGAGRTEAFF,TGTGCCAGCCAAGGGGCTGGGAGGACTGAAGCTTTCTTT
TRBJ2-2,.,TRBV6-5,TRBD1,CASGHRGNTGELFF,TGTGCCAGCGGACACAGGGGGAACACCGGGGAGCTGTTTTTT
TRBJ2-1,once,TRBV7-6,TRBD1,CASSFGQVNEQFF,TGTGCCAGCAGCTTTGGACAGGTGAATGAGCAGTTCTTC
TRBJ1-5,few,TRBV19,.,CASSSGTSLNQPQHF,TGTGCCAGTAGTTCCGGGACATCACTCAATCAGCCCCAGCATTTT
TRBJ2-3,.,TRBV6-6,.,CASKRSTGRPDTQYF,TGTGCCAGCAAGAGATCCACAGGGCGTCCAGATACGCAGTATTTT
TRBJ2-7,.,TRBV7-9,TRBD1,CASSTPGTGMSYEQYF,TGTGCCAGCAGCACCCCCGGGACAGGGATGTCTTACGAGCAGTACTTC
TRBJ2-1,.,TRBV7-6,TRBD2,CASSLSRGMYNEQFF,TGTGCCAGCAGCTTATCGCGGGGGATGTACAATGAGCAGTTCTTC
TRBJ2-2,.,TRBV10-1,TRBD2,CAAGLADIRTLANTGELFF,TGCGCCGCGGGGCTAGCGGATATTAGGACGCTAGCGAACACCGGGGAGCTGTTTTTT
TRBJ2-2,.,TRBV7-9,TRBD1,CASSLNRGHTGELFF,TGTGCCAGCAGCTTAAACAGGGGGCATACCGGGGAGCTGTTTTTT
TRBJ2-7,.,TRBV5-1,TRBD2,CASSSTSGGAYEQYF,TGCGCCAGCAGCTCGACTAGCGGGGGGGCCTACGAGCAGTACTTC
TRBJ1-3,.,TRBV18,TRBD1,CASTYRDSGNTIYF,TGTGCCAGCACGTATCGGGACAGTGGAAACACCATATATTTT
TRBJ1-4,.,TRBV11-2,.,CASSLGPGLVRSEKLFF,TGTGCCAGCAGCTTAGGGCCAGGGCTGGTTCGCTCTGAAAAACTGTTTTTT
TRBJ1-4,few,TRBV11-2,.,CASSSNNQGEKLFF,TGTGCCAGCAGCTCTAATAACCAGGGTGAAAAACTGTTTTTT
TRBJ1-2,.,TRBV6-5,.,CASRDGARLDYGYTF,TGTGCCAGCAGAGATGGGGCCCGGCTCGACTATGGCTACACCTTC
TRBJ2-3,.,TRBV24-1,TRBD2,CATSDLRLAGGRGDTQYF,TGTGCCACCAGTGATTTGCGGCTAGCGGGGGGCCGTGGAGATACGCAGTATTTT
TRBJ2-3,.,TRBV6-6,TRBD2,CASSRSSLAGYTDTQYF,TGTGCCAGCAGTCGCTCTTCCTTAGCGGGGTACACAGATACGCAGTATTTT
TRBJ2-1,.,TRBV3-1/TRBV3-2,TRBD1,CASSPGLQGSSYNEQFF,TGTGCCAGCAGCCCCGGCCTACAGGGGAGTTCTTACAATGAGCAGTTCTTC
TRBJ1-2,.,TRBV6-6,.,CASSYGTRGYGYTF,TGTGCCAGCAGTTACGGGACACGAGGTTATGGCTACACCTTC
TRBJ1-2,.,TRBV7-9,.,CASSLGRAANYGYTF,TGTGCCAGCAGCTTAGGACGCGCGGCTAACTATGGCTACACCTTC
TRBJ2-7,.,TRBV11-3,.,CASSRHRVDEQYF,TGTGCCAGCAGCCGGCACAGGGTCGACGAGCAGTACTTC